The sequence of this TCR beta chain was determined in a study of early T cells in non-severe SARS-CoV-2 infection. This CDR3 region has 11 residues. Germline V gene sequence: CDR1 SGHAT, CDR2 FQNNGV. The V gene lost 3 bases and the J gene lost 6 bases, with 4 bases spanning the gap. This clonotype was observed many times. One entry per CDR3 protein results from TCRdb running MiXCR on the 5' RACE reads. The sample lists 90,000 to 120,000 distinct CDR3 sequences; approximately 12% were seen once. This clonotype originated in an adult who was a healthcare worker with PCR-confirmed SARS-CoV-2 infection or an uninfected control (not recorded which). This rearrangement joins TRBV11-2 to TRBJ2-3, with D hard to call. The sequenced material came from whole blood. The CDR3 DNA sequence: TGTGCCAGCAGCTTGGACGATACGCAGTATTTT. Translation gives CASSLDDTQYF.